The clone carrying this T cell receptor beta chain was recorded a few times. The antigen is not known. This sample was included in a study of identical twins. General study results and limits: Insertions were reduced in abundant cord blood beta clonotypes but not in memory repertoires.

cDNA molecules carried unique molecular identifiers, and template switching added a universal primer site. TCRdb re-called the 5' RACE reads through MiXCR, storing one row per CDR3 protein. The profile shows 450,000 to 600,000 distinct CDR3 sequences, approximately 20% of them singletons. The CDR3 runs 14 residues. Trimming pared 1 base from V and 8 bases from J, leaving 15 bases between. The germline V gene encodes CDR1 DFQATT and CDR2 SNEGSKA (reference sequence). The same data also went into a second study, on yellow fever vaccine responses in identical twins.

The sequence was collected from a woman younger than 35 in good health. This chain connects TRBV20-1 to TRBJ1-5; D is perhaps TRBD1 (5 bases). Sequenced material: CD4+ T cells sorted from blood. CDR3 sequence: CSARVGSAGEPQHF. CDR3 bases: TGCAGTGCTAGAGTAGGCTCCGCGGGGGAGCCCCAGCATTTT.